One sample yielded the 30 T cell receptor beta chains listed below, sequenced in a study of cytomegalovirus exposure and HLA in healthy donors. Assay used: immunoSEQ multiplex PCR; TCRdb lists only in-frame clones, some missing. The sample has nearly 110,000 clones; roughly nine tenths are singletons. Sample: PBMCs. The receptors come from a woman aged 18-29 years in good health and CMV-seropositive.

This CDR3 reads CAIKRDSYEQYF. The CDR3 bases are TGTGCCATCAAAAGAGACTCCTACGAGCAGTACTTC. The chain uses TRBV10-3 and TRBJ2-7; D gene unclear. The CDR3 consists of 12 residues. V was cut by 7 bases and J by 0 bases, with 7 bases left in between. Germline V gives CDR1 ENHRY, CDR2 SYGVKD.

The V call is TRBV5-6, the J call TRBJ2-3; 11 bases map to TRBD1. Trimming cost V 2 bases and J 6 bases; bases outside gene matches: 2. Per the germline V gene, CDR1 is SGHDT and CDR2 is YYEEEE. CDR3 size: 14 residues. CDR3 sequence: CASSFGQGADTQYF. The CDR3 coding sequence is TGTGCCAGCAGCTTTGGACAGGGGGCGGATACGCAGTATTTT.

The J gene is TRBJ2-3, the V gene TRBV9; 11 nucleotides match TRBD2. CDR1 is SGDLS, CDR2 YYNGEE, per germline. V shed 4 bases, J shed 6 bases, and the junction held 7 bases outside the gene matches. This CDR3 comprises 15 residues. This chain's CDR3 is CASSLAGGPLDTQYF. The CDR3 bases are TGTGCCAGCAGCTTAGCGGGGGGGCCTCTGGATACGCAGTATTTT.

The V call is TRBV2, the J call TRBJ2-1; 9 nucleotides align to TRBD1. The CDR3 spans 14 residues. Germline V lookup: CDR1 SNHLY, CDR2 FYNNEI. The ends lost 6 bases at V and 8 bases at J; junction bases unmatched: 8. CDR3: CASSLGTGFDEQFF. The CDR3 DNA reads as TGTGCCAGCAGCCTTGGGACAGGGTTCGATGAGCAGTTCTTC.

This chain joins TRBV29-1 and TRBJ1-1; no clear D gene. CDR1 is SQVTM, CDR2 ANQGSEA, per germline. Trimming left V 0 bases short and J 2 bases short, with 7 bases between. CDR3 length: 13 amino acids. The CDR3 region has the DNA TGCAGCGTTGAAGAACCGGTTAACACTGAAGCTTTCTTT. Protein product: CSVEEPVNTEAFF.

V and J are TRBV5-5 and TRBJ2-5; TRBD2 matches at 12 bases. This CDR3 comprises 16 residues. The V gene end was trimmed by 3 bases and the J gene end by 9 bases; junction bases not matched to a gene: 12. Germline V gene data show CDR1 as SGHKS and CDR2 as YYEKEE (reference sequence). The CDR3 loop is CASSSTSGGPRGAQYF. The CDR3 DNA reads TGTGCCAGCAGCTCGACTAGCGGGGGTCCTCGGGGGGCCCAGTACTTC.

The chain combines TRBV7-9 with TRBJ1-5; D is possibly TRBD1 (5 bases). The germline gives CDR1 SEHNR, CDR2 FQNEAQ (reference sequence). This CDR3 spans 13 amino acids. V was cut by 5 bases and J by 7 bases, with 12 bases left in between. The CDR3 DNA is TGTGCCAGCAGCCTCGGGGACTTCCAGCCCCAGCATTTT. It codes for CASSLGDFQPQHF. Combining the CDR3 with reference TRBV7-9 and TRBJ1-5 gives the whole variable domain DTGVSQNPRHKITKRGQNVTFRCDPISEHNRLYWYRQTLGQGPEFLTYFQNEAQLEKSRLLSDRFSAERPKGSFSTLEIQRTEQGDSAMYLCASSLGDFQPQHFGDGTRLSIL.

This rearrangement joins TRBV2 to TRBJ2-3, with D tentatively TRBD1 (5 bases). The germline V gene has CDR1 SNHLY and CDR2 FYNNEI. The length of the CDR3 is 16 residues. The ends were cut back, 6 bases at V and 1 base at J, with 17 bases in the middle. CDR3 sequence: CASSRAGKEGTDTQYF. The CDR3 nucleotides read TGTGCCAGCAGCCGCGCAGGGAAAGAGGGCACAGATACGCAGTATTTT.

The chain has TRBV10-2 and TRBJ2-7; TRBD1 is a possible D gene (7 bases). V was shortened by 2 bases and J by 3 bases, with 11 bases between the two germline ends. Germline V gene lookup returns CDR1 WSHSY and CDR2 SAAADI. The CDR3 has 14 amino acids. CDR3 DNA sequence: TGCGCCAGCAGTGAGGCGGGACAGTACTACGAGCAGTACTTC. This encodes CASSEAGQYYEQYF.

V and J are TRBV4-3 and TRBJ2-5; 12 bases fit TRBD2. The CDR3 contains 17 residues. Germline V gene data show CDR1 as LGHNA and CDR2 as YSLEER. Trimming removed 0 bases from V and 2 bases from J; junction bases left unmatched: 4. The CDR3 bases are TGCGCCAGCAGCCAAGAGGCGACTAGCGGGGGTCAAGAGACCCAGTACTTC. Translation: CASSQEATSGGQETQYF.

The V and J genes are TRBV4-1 and TRBJ2-7; maybe TRBD2 (5 bases). This CDR3 contains 14 residues. The V end was cut by 1 base, the J end by 2 bases, with 9 bases between. Germline V lookup: CDR1 MGHRA, CDR2 YSYEKL. The DNA of the CDR3 is TGCGCCAGCAGCCAAGTGGTACTAGCCTACGAGCAGTACTTC. Encoded protein: CASSQVVLAYEQYF.

The rearrangement links TRBV28 to TRBJ1-4; tentatively, D is TRBD1 (6 bases). There are 14 residues in the CDR3. Germline values: CDR1 MDHEN, CDR2 SYDVKM. The V end lost 6 bases, the J end lost 13 bases, and 21 bases lay between the germline ends. The CDR3 spells CASSVTGLAKLLFF. CDR3 nucleotide sequence: TGTGCCAGCAGCGTAACAGGGTTGGCGAAGTTACTGTTTTTT.

This chain links TRBV10-2 with TRBJ2-3, with D possibly being TRBD1 (6 bases). CDR1 is WSHSY, CDR2 SAAADI, per germline. There are 14 residues in the CDR3. V lost 8 bases, J lost 0 bases, and 12 bases lay in between. CDR3 in amino acids: CASAGQISTDTQYF. The CDR3 DNA reads as TGCGCCAGCGCTGGACAGATTAGCACAGATACGCAGTATTTT.

The chain combines TRBV6-5 with TRBJ2-2, with TRBD1 identical over 7 bases. The CDR3 runs to 14 residues. Germline CDR1 MNHEY, CDR2 SVGAGI. The V segment lost 2 bases and the J segment 5 bases; nucleotides outside the gene matches: 2. DNA for the CDR3: TGTGCCAGCAGTTACCAGGGGGAAACCGGGGAGCTGTTTTTT. Translating it yields CASSYQGETGELFF.

V gene TRBV28 combines with J gene TRBJ2-4, with D possibly matching TRBD1 (5 bases). Trimming removed 2 bases from V and 0 bases from J, with 11 bases in between. CDR3 length: 16 residues. The germline V gene encodes CDR1 MDHEN and CDR2 SYDVKM. The CDR3 here is CASSLPTGLAKNIQYF. The CDR3 DNA reads as TGTGCCAGCAGTTTACCCACAGGATTAGCCAAAAACATTCAGTACTTC.

As DNA, the CDR3 is TGCAGCGTTGAGGTTGGAGGGGCAGATACGCAGTATTTT. Translating it yields CSVEVGGADTQYF. This chain joins TRBV29-1 and TRBJ2-3, with TRBD2 as a possible D gene (6 bases). Germline CDR1 is SQVTM and CDR2 is ANQGSEA. This CDR3 region has 13 residues. Trimming removed 3 bases at V and 4 bases at J, with 11 bases between.

The chain carries TRBV28 and TRBJ1-5; D is unclear. The CDR3 has 15 amino acids. Germline CDR1 MDHEN, CDR2 SYDVKM. V lost 5 bases and J lost 0, with 11 bases in between. CDR3 protein: CASSPTYNSNQPQHF. The CDR3 DNA reads as TGTGCCAGCAGTCCCACCTATAATAGCAATCAGCCCCAGCATTTT.

J is TRBJ1-2 and V is TRBV5-6, with 8 positions matching TRBD1. Germline V CDR1 and CDR2: SGHDT, YYEEEE. CDR3 length: 15 residues. The V and J ends lost 1 base and 8 bases, in that order; junction bases with no gene match: 10. This CDR3 is CASSLRGQARGGYTF. CDR3 DNA: TGTGCCAGCAGCTTGAGGGGACAGGCCCGCGGGGGCTACACCTTC.

The chain has TRBV11-2 and TRBJ1-2, with TRBD1 as a possible D gene (5 bases). This CDR3 spans 14 amino acids. Trimming took off 0 bases at V and 8 bases at J, with 13 bases between the two ends. The germline V gene encodes CDR1 SGHAT and CDR2 FQNNGV. The CDR3 DNA reads as TGTGCCAGCAGCTTAGATCGGAGCGGGGACGGCTACACCTTC. It translates to CASSLDRSGDGYTF.

This sequence joins TRBV14 and TRBJ2-3; 7 bases line up with TRBD1. The CDR3 has 15 amino acids. CDR1 is SGHDN and CDR2 is FVKESK in the germline V gene. V lost 3 bases and J lost 8; bases outside the gene matches: 11. CDR3 sequence (DNA): TGTGCCAGCAGCCACGATATGACAGGGTATGTTACGCAGTATTTT. It is translated as CASSHDMTGYVTQYF.

The gene calls are TRBV27 and TRBJ2-6; maybe TRBD2 (6 bases). Germline values: CDR1 MNHEY, CDR2 SMNVEV (reference sequence). CDR3 length: 15 residues. The V gene lost 3 bases and the J gene lost 4 bases, with 10 bases spanning the gap. DNA for the CDR3: TGTGCCAGCAGTTTCGGGGGTTCGGGGGCCAACGTCCTGACTTTC. This gives the protein CASSFGGSGANVLTF.

The gene calls are TRBV5-8 and TRBJ2-7; a possible D gene is TRBD2 (5 bases). CDR3 size: 14 residues. Trimming took off 9 bases at V and 5 bases at J, with 21 bases between the two ends. CDR1 SGHTS and CDR2 YDEGEE come from the germline V gene. CDR3 loop: CANMISAIFNEQYF. The CDR3 DNA follows: TGTGCCAACATGATTAGCGCTATTTTTAACGAGCAGTACTTC.

V gene TRBV7-9 combines with J gene TRBJ1-5; possible D gene TRBD1, 5 bases. The CDR3 totals 12 residues. The germline gives CDR1 SEHNR, CDR2 FQNEAQ (reference sequence). The V gene lost 3 bases and the J gene lost 9 bases, with 9 bases spanning the gap. The CDR3 nucleotides read TGTGCCAGCAGCTTGCCCGACAGGCCCCAGCATTTT. As protein: CASSLPDRPQHF.

The chain combines TRBV6-6 with TRBJ2-5, with 7 bases identical to TRBD1. The V gene's germline CDR1 is MNHNY and CDR2 SVGAGI (reference sequence). V dropped 7 bases and J dropped 5; count of bases not matched to a gene: 7. CDR3 length: 13 residues. CDR3 nucleotide sequence: TGTGCCAGCACACCAGGACAGGCGGAGACCCAGTACTTC. As protein: CASTPGQAETQYF.

This clone has a single count. The chain couples TRBV27 to TRBJ1-1, with TRBD1 matching over 9 bases. This CDR3 has 13 amino acids. CDR1 is MNHEY and CDR2 is SMNVEV in the germline V gene (reference sequence). The V segment lost 6 bases and the J segment 3 bases; nucleotides outside the gene matches: 2. CDR3 amino acids: CASRTGGDTEAFF. The DNA for the CDR3 is TGTGCCAGCAGAACAGGGGGCGACACTGAAGCTTTCTTT.

This clone has a single count. The chain links TRBV27 to TRBJ1-6, with 8 bases aligning to TRBD1. V shed 4 bases, J shed 10 bases, and the junction held 12 bases outside the gene matches. Germline-derived CDR1 and CDR2 are MNHEY and SMNVEV (reference sequence). This CDR3 has 16 amino acids. The CDR3 DNA sequence: TGTGCCAGCAGTTCCACACAGGGGGGCGGCGGGTCACCCCTCCACTTT. Its translation is CASSSTQGGGGSPLHF.

The chain joins TRBV7-2 to TRBJ2-7, with 8 bases matching TRBD2. Germline lookup yields CDR1 SGHTA and CDR2 FQGNSA. The CDR3 contains 15 residues. V lost 5 bases to trimming and J lost 2 bases; unmatched junction nucleotides: 8. CDR3 bases: TGTGCCAGCAGCAGTCCGGGACTAGGAACCTACGAGCAGTACTTC. This gives the protein CASSSPGLGTYEQYF.

The chain employs TRBV15 and TRBJ1-5; 8 nucleotides agree with TRBD1. V was pared by 5 bases and J by 2 bases, with 11 bases of the junction left unmatched. CDR3 length: 17 amino acids. CDR1 and CDR2 (germline): LNHNV, YYDKDF (reference sequence). CDR3 region: CATSSSRTGSGNQPQHF. In DNA form, the CDR3 reads TGTGCCACCAGCTCATCCCGGACAGGGAGTGGCAATCAGCCCCAGCATTTT.

This chain joins TRBV4-1 and TRBJ2-3; 7 nucleotides align to TRBD1. Trimming took 0 bases from V and 0 from J; bases not matched to a gene: 3. In germline, CDR1 is MGHRA, CDR2 YSYEKL. This CDR3 spans 16 amino acids. The CDR3 is CASSQDPTGSTDTQYF. The DNA of the CDR3 is TGCGCCAGCAGCCAAGATCCGACAGGGAGCACAGATACGCAGTATTTT.

The CDR3 here is CASSESRDTEAFF. CDR3 DNA sequence: TGCGCCAGCAGTGAGTCCAGGGACACTGAAGCTTTCTTT. V and J are TRBV10-1 and TRBJ1-1, with a tentative D call TRBD1 (5 bases). The V end lost 0 bases, the J end lost 3 bases, and 5 bases lay between the germline ends. Germline lookup yields CDR1 WNHNN and CDR2 SYGVQD (reference sequence). This CDR3 is 13 amino acids long.